This TCR beta chain was found in a study of cytomegalovirus exposure and HLA in healthy donors. Study-wide background: Of a few hundred genotyped donors, 81% grouped in the Caucasian-associated ancestry cluster. Broader study findings: The authors excluded some V segments, including TRBV6-2 and TRBV6-3, as indistinguishable.

Donors sampled were nominally healthy, though unrecorded immune exposures were likely. The PCR used 60 Vbeta and 13 Jbeta primers. Profiling relied on immunoSEQ multiplex PCR, and the TCRdb table lists in-frame clones only, not all of them. In all, the sample yields some 110,000 clones. Germline V gene sequence: CDR1 MNHEY, CDR2 SMNVEV (reference sequence). The CDR3 extends over 15 amino acids. The junction had 8 bases not matched to a gene; V was cut back by 6 bases and J by 1 base. To note about this clone: The antigen remains undetermined.

The genes are TRBV27 and TRBJ2-5; 7 bases agree with TRBD2. This clonotype was sampled from a man younger than 45 in good health and CMV-seronegative. The sample consisted of PBMCs. CDR3 in DNA: TGTGCCAGCAGCGCGGGAGTGGGACTCCAAGAGACCCAGTACTTC. Translating gives CASSAGVGLQETQYF.